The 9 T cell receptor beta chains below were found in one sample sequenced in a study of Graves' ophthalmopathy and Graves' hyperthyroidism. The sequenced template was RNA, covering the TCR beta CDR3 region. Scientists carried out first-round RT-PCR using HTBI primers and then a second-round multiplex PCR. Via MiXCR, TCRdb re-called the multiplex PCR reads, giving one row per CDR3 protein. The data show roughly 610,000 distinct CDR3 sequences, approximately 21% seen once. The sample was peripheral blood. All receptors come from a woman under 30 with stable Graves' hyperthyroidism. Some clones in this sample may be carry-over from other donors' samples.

The CDR3 loop reads CASSPGIARDTEAFF. The CDR3 DNA reads TGTGCCAGCTCACCAGGAATTGCTCGGGACACTGAAGCTTTCTTT. This chain connects TRBV18 to TRBJ1-1; D is unclear. Germline-derived CDR1 and CDR2 are KGHSH and LQKENI. Between the trimmed V and J ends, which lost 2 bases and 3 bases, there was a span of 13 bases. The CDR3 is 15 residues long.

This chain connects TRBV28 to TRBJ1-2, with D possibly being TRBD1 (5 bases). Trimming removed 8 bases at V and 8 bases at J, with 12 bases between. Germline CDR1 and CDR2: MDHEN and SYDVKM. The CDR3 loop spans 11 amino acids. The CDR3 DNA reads TGTGCCAGCGGGGGAGAGTACGGCTACACCTTC. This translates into CASGGEYGYTF.

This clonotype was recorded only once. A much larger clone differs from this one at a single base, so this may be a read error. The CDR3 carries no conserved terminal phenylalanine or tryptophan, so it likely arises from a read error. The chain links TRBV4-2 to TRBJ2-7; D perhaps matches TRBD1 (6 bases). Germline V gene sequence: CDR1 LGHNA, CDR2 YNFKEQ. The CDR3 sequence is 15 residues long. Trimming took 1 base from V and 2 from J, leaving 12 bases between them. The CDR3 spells CASSQGWDKAYEQYS. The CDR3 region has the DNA TGTGCCAGCAGCCAAGGTTGGGACAAGGCCTACGAGCAGTACTCC.

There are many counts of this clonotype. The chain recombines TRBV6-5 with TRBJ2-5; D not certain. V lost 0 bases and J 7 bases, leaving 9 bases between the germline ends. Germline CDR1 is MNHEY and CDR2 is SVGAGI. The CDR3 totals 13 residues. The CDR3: CASSYSGPATQYF. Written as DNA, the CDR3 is TGTGCCAGCAGTTACTCTGGGCCCGCGACCCAGTACTTC.

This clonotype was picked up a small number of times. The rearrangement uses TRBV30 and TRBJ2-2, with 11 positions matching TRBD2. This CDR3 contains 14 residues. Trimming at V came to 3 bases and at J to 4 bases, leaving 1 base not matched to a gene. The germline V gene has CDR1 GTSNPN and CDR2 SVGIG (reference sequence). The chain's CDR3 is CAWRLAGATGELFF. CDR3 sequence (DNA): TGTGCCTGGAGACTAGCGGGGGCCACCGGGGAGCTGTTTTTT.

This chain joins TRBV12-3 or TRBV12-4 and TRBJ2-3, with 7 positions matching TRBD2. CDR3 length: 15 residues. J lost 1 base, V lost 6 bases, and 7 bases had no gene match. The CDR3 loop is CASSHYREGTDTQYF. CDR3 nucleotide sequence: TGTGCCAGCAGCCACTACCGGGAGGGCACAGATACGCAGTATTTT.

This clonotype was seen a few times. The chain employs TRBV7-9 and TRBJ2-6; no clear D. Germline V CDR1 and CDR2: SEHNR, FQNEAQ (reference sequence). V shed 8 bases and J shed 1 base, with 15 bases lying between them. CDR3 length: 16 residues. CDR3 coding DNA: TGTGCCAGCGGATGGGTATCCCAATCTGGGGCCAACGTCCTGACTTTC. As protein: CASGWVSQSGANVLTF.

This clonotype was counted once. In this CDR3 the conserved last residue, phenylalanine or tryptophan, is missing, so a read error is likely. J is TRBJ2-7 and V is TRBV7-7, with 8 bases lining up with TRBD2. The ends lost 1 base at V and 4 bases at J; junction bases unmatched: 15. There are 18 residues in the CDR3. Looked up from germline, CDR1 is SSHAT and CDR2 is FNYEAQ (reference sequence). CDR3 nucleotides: TGTGCCAGCAGCTTAGGGGGGACTAGGACGGTTGGAAGGTACGAGCAGTACTCC. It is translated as CASSLGGTRTVGRYEQYS.

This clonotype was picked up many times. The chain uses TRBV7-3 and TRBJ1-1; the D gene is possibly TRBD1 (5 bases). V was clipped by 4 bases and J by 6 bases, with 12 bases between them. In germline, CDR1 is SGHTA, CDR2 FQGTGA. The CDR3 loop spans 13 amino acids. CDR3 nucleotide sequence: TGTGCCAGCAGCTCGGGGGGTGAGGCTGAAGCTTTCTTT. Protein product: CASSSGGEAEAFF.